The T cell receptor beta chain under discussion was sequenced for a study of cytomegalovirus exposure and HLA in healthy donors. Details on this clone: What it recognizes is unknown.

The CDR3 contains 14 residues. V was pared by 2 bases and J by 2 bases, with 6 bases between. Germline V gene data show CDR1 as MNHEY and CDR2 as SVGAGI. Primers for the PCR totalled 60 Vbeta and 13 Jbeta. The protocol was immunoSEQ multiplex PCR, while the TCRdb copy is restricted to in-frame clones and leaves out a portion. This sample's table reports roughly 120,000 clones. Study-wide results and limits: Available immune exposure information covered CMV serostatus only. The likely explanation for a cluster of highly shared sequence variants was sequencing artifact. TCR beta V segments were, for the most part, productive about 87% or about 30% of the time in an earlier analysis.

The chain joins TRBV6-5 to TRBJ1-4; D not resolved. The material sequenced was PBMCs. The clonotype originates from a man aged 35 to 55 in good health and CMV-seropositive. The CDR3 coding sequence is TGTGCCAGCAGTTACGCGACTACTAATGAAAAACTGTTTTTT. Amino acids: CASSYATTNEKLFF.